The sequence of this T cell receptor (beta chain) was determined in a study of blood T cell repertoires in COVID-19. CDR3 length: 17 amino acids. V dropped 6 bases and J dropped 9; count of bases not matched to a gene: 12. Per the germline V gene, CDR1 is MNHEY and CDR2 is SMNVEV (reference sequence). Here immunoSEQ multiplex PCR was the method, and the copy in TCRdb shows in-frame clones only, minus some. The table includes some 220,000 clones, around 82% detected once. The source is a human donor in a cohort sampled during active COVID-19. Input material: peripheral blood. V and J are TRBV27 and TRBJ1-6, with TRBD1 matching over 12 bases. The chain's CDR3 is CASRRMGPGQGASPLHF. In DNA, the CDR3 is TGTGCCAGCAGACGAATGGGGCCGGGACAGGGGGCTTCACCCCTCCACTTT.